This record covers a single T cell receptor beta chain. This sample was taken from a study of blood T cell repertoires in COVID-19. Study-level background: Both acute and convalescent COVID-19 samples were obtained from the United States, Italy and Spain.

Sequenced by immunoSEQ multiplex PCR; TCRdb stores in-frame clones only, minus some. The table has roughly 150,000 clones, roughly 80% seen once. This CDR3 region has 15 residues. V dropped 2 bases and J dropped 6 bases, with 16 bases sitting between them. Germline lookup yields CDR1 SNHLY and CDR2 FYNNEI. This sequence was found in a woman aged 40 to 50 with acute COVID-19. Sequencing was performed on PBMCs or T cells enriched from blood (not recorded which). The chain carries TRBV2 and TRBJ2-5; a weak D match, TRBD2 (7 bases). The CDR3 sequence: CASSESQGRGQTQYF. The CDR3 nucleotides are TGTGCCAGCAGTGAAAGTCAGGGGAGGGGTCAGACCCAGTACTTC.